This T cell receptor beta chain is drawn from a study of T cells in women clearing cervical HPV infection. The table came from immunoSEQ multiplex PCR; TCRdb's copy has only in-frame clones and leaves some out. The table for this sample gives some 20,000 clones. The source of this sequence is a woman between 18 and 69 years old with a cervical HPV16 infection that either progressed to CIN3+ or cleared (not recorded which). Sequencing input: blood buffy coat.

The CDR3 loop reads CASSRASGTNTGELFF. CDR3 bases read: TGTGCCAGTAGTAGGGCTAGCGGAACGAACACCGGGGAG. This chain links TRBV19 with TRBJ2-2; 7 bases line up with TRBD2. The read ends 3 residues early relative to the CDR3; the germline J gene fills the gap. V trimming: 4 bases; J trimming: 0 bases; junction bases outside the gene matches: 5. The V gene's germline CDR1 is LNHDA and CDR2 SQIVND (reference sequence). The CDR3 totals 16 residues.